These 10 T cell receptor beta chains originate from one sample sequenced in a study of blood T cell repertoires in COVID-19. Sequencing was performed with immunoSEQ multiplex PCR; in TCRdb, only in-frame clones are kept and a portion is missing. The data hold under 300,000 clones, with around 83% observed a single time. The sample consisted of peripheral blood. The receptors stem from a woman aged 35 to 49 who had recovered from COVID-19.

The V call is TRBV5-1, the J call TRBJ2-6; no reliable D call. The CDR3 loop spans 15 amino acids. Trimming removed 1 base at V and 0 bases at J, with 5 bases between. Germline V CDR1 and CDR2: SGHRS, YFSETQ. The CDR3 reads CASSLMSSGANVLTF. CDR3 DNA: TGCGCCAGCAGCTTGATGAGCTCTGGGGCCAACGTCCTGACTTTC.

V and J are TRBV18 and TRBJ2-3; TRBD2 is a possible D gene (5 bases). V shed 2 bases and J shed 0 bases, with 9 bases lying between them. Germline V gene data show CDR1 as KGHSH and CDR2 as LQKENI. The CDR3 has 15 residues. In DNA form, the CDR3 reads TGTGCCAGCTCACCAAGGGAGACTAGCACAGATACGCAGTATTTT. This translates into CASSPRETSTDTQYF. The full variable domain, in which reference TRBV18 and TRBJ2-3 provide the parts outside the CDR3, is NAGVMQNPRHLVRRRGQEARLRCSPMKGHSHVYWYRQLPEEGLKFMVYLQKENIIDESGMPKERFSAEFPKEGPSILRIQQVVRGDSAAYFCASSPRETSTDTQYFGPGTRLTVL.

Written as DNA, the CDR3 is TGTGCCAGCAGTTTCGGCAGGGCTCAGCCCCAGCATTTT. Amino acid sequence: CASSFGRAQPQHF. The chain combines TRBV12-3 or TRBV12-4 with TRBJ1-5, with D perhaps matching TRBD1 (5 bases). The CDR3 extends over 13 amino acids. Trimming pared 3 bases from V and 6 bases from J, leaving 9 bases between.

As DNA, the CDR3 is TGTGCCAGCAGCTTAGATGCAGGCACTGAAGCTTTCTTT. As protein: CASSLDAGTEAFF. The chain carries TRBV7-9 and TRBJ1-1; D uncertain. Trimming pared 1 base from V and 4 bases from J, leaving 7 bases between. This CDR3 has 13 amino acids. Germline assignment: CDR1 SEHNR and CDR2 FQNEAQ (reference sequence). The whole variable domain, filled in from reference TRBV7-9 and TRBJ1-1, reads DTGVSQNPRHKITKRGQNVTFRCDPISEHNRLYWYRQTLGQGPEFLTYFQNEAQLEKSRLLSDRFSAERPKGSFSTLEIQRTEQGDSAMYLCASSLDAGTEAFFGQGTRLTVV.

The chain recombines TRBV6-1 with TRBJ1-1; D perhaps matches TRBD1 (6 bases). Germline CDR1 is MNHNS and CDR2 is SASEGT. The CDR3 sequence is 15 residues long. Deletions cut 4 bases from V and 5 bases from J, with 17 bases between. CDR3 protein: CASSAILRGETEAFF. CDR3 DNA sequence: TGTGCCAGCAGTGCAATCCTCAGGGGAGAAACTGAAGCTTTCTTT.

The DNA of the CDR3 is TGTGCCAGCAGTAAAGAATGGGACAGGGGCGATCCGGTGGGGATCTATGGCTACACCTTC. Translating gives CASSKEWDRGDPVGIYGYTF. The chain couples TRBV27 to TRBJ1-2, with TRBD1 identical over 10 bases. J lost 4 bases, V lost 5 bases, and 22 bases had no gene match. CDR1 MNHEY and CDR2 SMNVEV come from the germline V gene (reference sequence). The CDR3 length is 20 residues.

The chain combines TRBV2 with TRBJ2-5, with unresolved D. The germline CDR1 and CDR2 sequences are SNHLY and FYNNEI. Trimming pared 5 bases from V and 5 bases from J, leaving 6 bases between. The CDR3 length is 11 residues. CDR3 amino acids: CASSSSETQYF. CDR3 nucleotides: TGTGCCAGCAGTTCTAGTGAGACCCAGTACTTC.

This rearrangement joins TRBV3-1 (or the pseudogene TRBV3-2) to TRBJ2-3; 7 bases fit TRBD2. Germline V gives CDR1 LGHDT, CDR2 YNNKEL (reference sequence). The V segment lost 1 base and the J segment 2 bases; nucleotides outside the gene matches: 3. This CDR3 region has 15 residues. CDR3 bases: TGTGCCAGCAGCCAAGTCCTAGCGGTCACAGATACGCAGTATTTT. It specifies CASSQVLAVTDTQYF.

The chain links TRBV11-2 to TRBJ2-2; D unclear. V lost 4 bases, J lost 2 bases, and 14 bases lay in between. This CDR3 is 16 amino acids long. Germline V gene lookup returns CDR1 SGHAT and CDR2 FQNNGV. CDR3 in DNA: TGTGCCAGCAGCTCCGGAGTAGTACGAAACACCGGGGAGCTGTTTTTT. Its translation: CASSSGVVRNTGELFF.

The chain has TRBV15 and TRBJ1-1; 8 bases map to TRBD1. The CDR3 has 16 residues. CDR1 LNHNV and CDR2 YYDKDF come from the germline V gene (reference sequence). Trimming removed 1 base from V and 2 bases from J; junction bases left unmatched: 6. The CDR3 bases are TGTGCCACCAGCAGAGGGATCGGACAGGGAAACACTGAAGCTTTCTTT. Its protein product is CATSRGIGQGNTEAFF.